This entry is about one T cell receptor (beta chain). The antigen is not known. This sample was included in a study of T cells and Merkel cell carcinoma outcomes. Profiled with immunoSEQ multiplex PCR; TCRdb holds only in-frame clones, not every one. The sample shows about 9,200 clones, 84% of them seen only once. Study-wide points: Merkel cell carcinoma outcomes were reportedly predicted by repertoire and T-cell density.

The sequence derives from a human donor with Merkel cell carcinoma. The sequencing input was tumor tissue from Merkel cell carcinoma.

CDR3 protein: CASSTRGPTDTQYF. The CDR3 coding sequence is TGTGCCAGCAGTACTCGGGGGCCCACAGATACGCAGTATTTT. The chain joins TRBV5-4 to TRBJ2-3; the D call may be TRBD1 or TRBD2 (6 bases each). V was cut by 5 bases and J by 2 bases, with 12 bases left in between. CDR1 and CDR2 (germline): SGHNT, YYREEE (reference sequence). There are 14 residues in the CDR3.